Presented here are 4 T cell receptor beta chains from one specimen sequenced in a study of Tregs in tolerant kidney transplant recipients (dated by TCRdb to between 2017 and 2020). The library came from the immunoSEQ multiplex PCR assay. TCRdb re-hosts the immuneACCESS table, in-frame sequences only. Its copies lack some clones; in the studies checked, an unresolved V gene accounts for under half of them, and the cause for the rest is not known. This sample has approximately 50,000 clones in its table, and around 90% of those were observed once. The top ten constitute about 16% of the sample. Transplants used related donors with nonmyeloablative bone marrow transplantation; mixed chimerism was transient in the human trials. Sequencing used CD8+ T cells from blood (PBMCs), obtained 24 months after the transplant. The receptors stem from a human patient who received a combined kidney and bone marrow transplant. After a transplant, some T cells may be of graft donor origin.

This clone has just one count. This sample also contains other DNA sequences that code for the same CDR3. This rearrangement joins TRBV19 to TRBJ2-3; D may be TRBD1 (6 bases). The CDR3 length is 14 residues. V was cut by 2 bases and J by 6 bases, with 12 bases left in between. Germline V CDR1 and CDR2: LNHDA, SQIVND (reference sequence). The CDR3: CASSIRGFADTQYF. The DNA for the CDR3 is TGTGCCAGTAGTATAAGGGGGTTCGCGGATACGCAGTATTTT.

This sequence joins TRBV5-1 and TRBJ2-1; no clear D gene. Between the trimmed V and J ends, which lost 4 bases and 6 bases, there was a span of 11 bases. CDR3 length: 13 amino acids. Per the germline V gene, CDR1 is SGHRS and CDR2 is YFSETQ. Here the CDR3 reads CASSQTDANEQFF. The CDR3 region has the DNA TGCGCCAGCAGCCAGACTGATGCCAATGAGCAGTTCTTC.

In this sample, this clone turned up once. The chain recombines TRBV18 with TRBJ1-2, with D tentatively TRBD1 (6 bases). The CDR3 sequence is 14 residues long. V was pared by 3 bases and J by 2 bases, with 10 bases between. The V gene's germline CDR1 is KGHSH and CDR2 LQKENI. Here the CDR3 reads CASSPSGQNYGYTF. The CDR3 DNA is TGTGCCAGCTCACCGTCAGGACAGAACTATGGCTACACCTTC.

The genes are TRBV7-2 and TRBJ2-7; TRBD1 agrees at 8 bases. V was pared by 6 bases and J by 5 bases, with 6 bases of the junction left unmatched. From germline, CDR1 is SGHTA and CDR2 FQGNSA. The CDR3 runs to 13 residues. In DNA, the CDR3 is TGTGCCAGCAGACCAGGGACAGGCGACGAGCAGTACTTC. It translates to CASRPGTGDEQYF.